What follows is one TCR beta chain and its context. Its cognate antigen is unknown. This entry belongs to a study of T cells in Graves' hyperthyroidism and ophthalmopathy. The study's findings and limits: Before onset, by a median of approximately 6.8 months, the model predicted ophthalmopathy. Ophthalmopathy was told apart from stable hyperthyroidism by a 13 V-J model.

V gave up 1 base and J gave up 3 bases, with 25 bases separating them. The germline CDR1 and CDR2 sequences are SGHAT and FQNNGV. The CDR3 loop spans 19 amino acids. Regions amplified from RNA transcripts were the TCR beta CDR3 regions. The TCR CDR3 was amplified in a first-round RT-PCR using the HTBI primer set. TCRdb passed the multiplex PCR reads through MiXCR, listing each CDR3 protein once. Counted here are more than 550,000 distinct CDR3 sequences, nearly 45% occurring once; the ten biggest clones make up less than 9.5%. Source material: peripheral blood or thyroid tissue (not recorded which). The chain couples TRBV11-2 to TRBJ2-7; D possibly corresponds to TRBD2 (6 bases). The sequence came from an adult man with Graves' disease, either hyperthyroidism or ophthalmopathy (not recorded which). The CDR3 DNA reads as TGTGCCAGCAGCTTAGGCGATGAGACTAGGGCCGCCGGGGGCTACGAGCAGTACTTC. Amino acids: CASSLGDETRAAGGYEQYF.